A single sample is the source of the 17 T cell receptor beta chains below, sequenced in a study of regulatory T cells in long-lasting Graves disease. Arm-PCR of CDR3 regions and iRepertoire HTBI primers were the basis on which TCR beta libraries were built. TCRdb independently ran MiXCR on the multiplex PCR reads; one entry per CDR3 protein. The sample has about 470,000 distinct CDR3 sequences, 20% to 25% seen once. Time point indicated: persistent/refractory GD, antithyroid drugs over 5 years with positive TRAb. Extracted RNA from PBMCs served as the source of the TCR library. The input for sequencing was peripheral blood mononuclear cells (PBMCs), taken when the disease was refractory, from a patient treated with antithyroid drugs. The receptors stem from a female donor with Graves disease.

This clonotype was counted only a few times. This may be a read error: a much more frequent sequence differs by one nucleotide. This chain joins TRBV27 and TRBJ2-5, with D possibly being TRBD1 or TRBD2 (5 bases each). Deletions cut 7 bases from V and 5 bases from J, with 17 bases between. This CDR3 is 14 amino acids long. The V gene's germline CDR1 is MNHEY and CDR2 SMNVEV (reference sequence). The CDR3 sequence: CASKGWAEGETQYF. Here the CDR3 DNA reads TGTGCCAGCAAAGGTTGGGCTGAGGGGGAGACCCAGTACTTC.

The sample holds many counts of this clonotype. The rearrangement links TRBV20-1 to TRBJ1-1, with D tentatively TRBD1 (5 bases). V lost 3 bases and J 0 bases, leaving 14 bases between the germline ends. The germline CDR1 and CDR2 sequences are DFQATT and SNEGSKA (reference sequence). The CDR3 loop spans 15 amino acids. DNA for the CDR3: TGCAGTGCTAGTGAGAACGGGGGGATGAACACTGAAGCTTTCTTT. It is translated as CSASENGGMNTEAFF.

In regard to this clonotype: This may be a read error: a much more frequent sequence differs by one nucleotide. The gene calls are TRBV5-6 and TRBJ1-6, with no clear D. The germline gives CDR1 SGHDT, CDR2 YYEEEE. The CDR3 spans 13 residues. The chain's CDR3 is CVSSYGPGSPLHF. The CDR3 DNA reads TGTGTCAGCAGCTACGGACCGGGATCACCCCTCCACTTT.

This clonotype showed up many times. V and J are TRBV6-1 and TRBJ2-5; D is undetermined. The CDR3 contains 14 residues. V was shortened by 2 bases and J by 2 bases, with 9 bases between the two germline ends. Germline V CDR1 and CDR2: MNHNS, SASEGT. The CDR3 sequence is CASSENGRQETQYF. The CDR3 bases are TGTGCCAGCAGTGAAAACGGCAGACAAGAGACCCAGTACTTC.

This clonotype has more than one count but fewer than ten. This rearrangement joins TRBV7-2 to TRBJ1-1; D unclear. In germline, CDR1 is SGHTA, CDR2 FQGNSA. The CDR3 length is 13 residues. V was trimmed by 1 base and J by 6 bases, leaving 9 bases between them. The CDR3 sequence: CASSLDRRSEAFF. CDR3 sequence (DNA): TGTGCCAGCAGCTTAGACCGGAGGTCTGAAGCTTTCTTT.

This clonotype was recorded a few times. This chain uses TRBV11-2 with TRBJ2-3; no definite D call. The CDR3 consists of 15 residues. Deletions cut 5 bases from V and 1 base from J, with 13 bases between. The germline V gene encodes CDR1 SGHAT and CDR2 FQNNGV. Here the CDR3 reads CASSTWAEGTDTQYF. CDR3 bases: TGTGCCAGCAGCACTTGGGCAGAGGGCACAGATACGCAGTATTTT. The complete variable domain, with remaining parts taken from reference TRBV11-2 and TRBJ2-3, reads EAGVAQSPRYKIIEKRQSVAFWCNPISGHATLYWYQQILGQGPKLLIQFQNNGVVDDSQLPKDRFSAERLKGVDSTLKIQPAKLEDSAVYLCASSTWAEGTDTQYFGPGTRLTVL.

This chain links TRBV9 with TRBJ2-2; D gene uncertain. Trimming left V 3 bases short and J 2 bases short, with 8 bases between. This CDR3 is built from 14 residues. Germline CDR1 is SGDLS and CDR2 is YYNGEE. Here the CDR3 DNA reads TGTGCCAGCAGCGCCGGGCTAAACACCGGGGAGCTGTTTTTT. It codes for CASSAGLNTGELFF.

This clonotype came up many times. The chain combines TRBV11-1 with TRBJ2-5; 8 positions match TRBD1. This CDR3 is built from 15 residues. In germline, CDR1 is SGHAT, CDR2 FQDESV (reference sequence). Losses at the gene ends were 6 bases for V and 3 bases for J; bases not matched to a gene: 9. The CDR3 reads CASRQRQGPEETQYF. The CDR3 nucleotides read TGTGCCAGCAGACAACGACAGGGGCCCGAAGAGACCCAGTACTTC.

This clonotype came up a few times. The V call is TRBV6-9, the J call TRBJ2-7; D gene uncertain. V was pared by 3 bases and J by 2 bases, with 8 bases between. CDR1 MNHGY and CDR2 SVAAGI come from the germline V gene. This CDR3 is built from 13 residues. For the CDR3, the DNA is TGTGCCAGCAGTTACAGTCTTACCTACGAGCAGTACTTC. Its translation is CASSYSLTYEQYF.

The table lists this clonotype with a few counts. A much larger clonotype is one base distant, so this may be a read error. This rearrangement joins TRBV28 to TRBJ2-5; D is unresolved. CDR3 size: 15 residues. Germline V gives CDR1 MDHEN, CDR2 SYDVKM. The chain's CDR3 is CASSLGDPLEETQHF. CDR3 sequence (DNA): TGTGCCAGCAGTTTAGGAGACCCATTGGAAGAGACCCAGCACTTC.

This clonotype was seen more than once but under ten times. The chain couples TRBV24-1 to TRBJ1-5, with D possibly being TRBD1 (5 bases). The germline V gene encodes CDR1 KGHDR and CDR2 SFDVKD. The CDR3 totals 14 residues. The ends were cut back, 3 bases at V and 7 bases at J, with 12 bases in the middle. In nucleotides, the CDR3 is TGTGCCACCAGTGATCGGGGGTTAACGCAGCCCCAGCATTTT. It yields the protein CATSDRGLTQPQHF.

The chain has TRBV6-1 and TRBJ1-2; 8 nucleotides agree with TRBD1. With 3 bases clipped from V and 4 bases from J, the junction kept 7 bases outside the gene matches. Germline lookup yields CDR1 MNHNS and CDR2 SASEGT. The CDR3 runs to 15 residues. The CDR3: CASSERTGFSYGYTF. The CDR3 DNA sequence: TGTGCCAGCAGTGAGCGGACAGGGTTTAGCTATGGCTACACCTTC.

The chain joins TRBV7-9 to TRBJ2-7; 7 bases fit TRBD1. V lost 1 base and J lost 3; bases outside the gene matches: 12. The CDR3 consists of 17 residues. Per the germline V gene, CDR1 is SEHNR and CDR2 is FQNEAQ (reference sequence). The CDR3 loop reads CASSLDVPRGKLYEQYF. CDR3 bases: TGTGCCAGCAGCTTAGATGTGCCCAGGGGGAAGCTCTACGAGCAGTACTTC.

This clonotype has ten or more counts. The chain couples TRBV7-8 to TRBJ2-5; no reliable D call. The CDR3 extends over 14 amino acids. Germline assignment: CDR1 SGHVS and CDR2 FQNEAQ. V was clipped by 3 bases and J by 2 bases, with 10 bases between them. The CDR3 sequence: CASSFSLWQETQYF. As DNA, the CDR3 is TGTGCCAGCAGCTTCTCTCTCTGGCAAGAGACCCAGTACTTC.

Of note for this clonotype: The junction differs from germline at one of its ends, possibly a read error. V is TRBV6-2 or TRBV6-3 and J is TRBJ2-1; D is uncertain. Germline CDR1 and CDR2: MNHEY and SVGEGT. There are 15 residues in the CDR3. In DNA, the CDR3 is TGTGCCAGCAGTTACTCGGTGTCCTCCTCCAATGAGCAGTTCTTC. Translation: CASSYSVSSSNEQFF.

This clonotype was found many times. The chain joins TRBV6-1 to TRBJ2-5, with TRBD2 identical over 7 bases. In germline, CDR1 is MNHNS, CDR2 SASEGT. V was clipped by 11 bases and J by 6 bases; unmatched bases: 9. This CDR3 contains 12 residues. The CDR3 nucleotides are TGTGCCGCCGGGGAGGGCAGGCAGACCCAGTACTTC. The encoded protein is CAAGEGRQTQYF.

This clonotype was picked up many times. This chain uses TRBV28 with TRBJ1-1; D unresolved. V was cut by 1 base and J by 2 bases, with 8 bases left in between. The CDR3 totals 14 residues. Germline CDR1 and CDR2: MDHEN and SYDVKM. The CDR3 region has the DNA TGTGCCAGCAGTTTATTCCGGGAAAACACTGAAGCTTTCTTT. Protein: CASSLFRENTEAFF.